The entry below describes one TCR beta chain. These data come from a study of circulating tumor DNA in untreated peripheral T-cell lymphoma. Only in-frame clones appear in the TCRdb table, and some are missing; sequencing was by immunoSEQ multiplex PCR. Of 1,200 to 1,500 clones detected, more than 50% appear once; the ten largest clones hold more than 60%. Germline V lookup: CDR1 LGHNT, CDR2 FRNRAP. CDR3 length equals 15 residues. The junction had 6 bases not matched to a gene; V was cut back by 1 base and J by 3 bases. The receptor comes from a human donor with peripheral T-cell lymphoma. The V gene is TRBV12-5, the J gene TRBJ2-7; 7 bases are shared with TRBD2. Sample: tumor tissue. CDR3 nucleotide sequence: TGTGCTAGTGGTTTGGATCTAGCGGTAAACTACGAGCAGTACTTC. It specifies CASGLDLAVNYEQYF.